The 26 T cell receptor beta chains listed next were all sequenced from one sample in a study of blood T cell repertoires in COVID-19. Produced via immunoSEQ multiplex PCR; TCRdb's table is partial and in-frame only. The sample carries approximately 140,000 clones, roughly 80% recorded once. Sequencing was done on a sample of peripheral blood. These receptors originate from a man aged 65 to 79 with acute or convalescent COVID-19.

The J gene is TRBJ1-1, the V gene TRBV19; D not resolved. Deletions cut 3 bases from V and 1 base from J, with 9 bases between. CDR1 LNHDA and CDR2 SQIVND come from the germline V gene (reference sequence). The length of the CDR3 is 14 residues. CDR3 in amino acids: CASSIGGSNTEAFF. CDR3 bases: TGTGCCAGTAGTATCGGAGGGTCGAACACTGAAGCTTTCTTT.

CDR3 sequence: CASSLSGTGEGTQYF. CDR3 sequence (DNA): TGTGCCAGCAGCTTATCCGGGACAGGGGAGGGGACCCAGTACTTC. This sequence joins TRBV11-1 and TRBJ2-5, with 10 bases fitting TRBD1. Germline CDR1 and CDR2: SGHAT and FQDESV (reference sequence). The CDR3 totals 15 residues. The V and J ends lost 2 bases and 7 bases, in that order; junction bases with no gene match: 7.

This chain links TRBV28 with TRBJ1-4; TRBD1 agrees at 10 bases. The V gene's germline CDR1 is MDHEN and CDR2 SYDVKM. The CDR3 sequence is 17 residues long. Losses at the gene ends were 6 bases for V and 10 bases for J; bases not matched to a gene: 17. The CDR3 sequence: CASSGGTGEPRVGKLFF. The CDR3 DNA reads TGTGCCAGCAGCGGGGGGACAGGGGAACCGAGAGTTGGAAAACTGTTTTTT.

This chain connects TRBV27 to TRBJ2-5; D possibly corresponds to TRBD2 (6 bases). The CDR3 contains 14 residues. V shed 5 bases and J shed 5 bases, with 15 bases lying between them. The germline CDR1 and CDR2 sequences are MNHEY and SMNVEV (reference sequence). The CDR3 is CASSPTRGLETQYF. CDR3 bases: TGTGCCAGCAGTCCGACTAGAGGCCTGGAGACCCAGTACTTC.

In regard to this clone: This sample also contains other DNA sequences that code for the same CDR3. The rearrangement joins TRBV2 to TRBJ1-6, with TRBD1 as a possible D gene (6 bases). Germline V CDR1 and CDR2: SNHLY, FYNNEI. The CDR3 length is 14 residues. V lost 2 bases and J lost 9, with 11 bases in between. Here the CDR3 reads CASSERGSGSPLHF. In DNA, the CDR3 is TGTGCCAGCAGTGAAAGGGGGAGTGGTTCACCCCTCCACTTT.

The V gene is TRBV3-1 (or the pseudogene TRBV3-2), the J gene TRBJ1-1, with 7 bases aligning to TRBD1. CDR1 LGHDT and CDR2 YNNKEL come from the germline V gene (reference sequence). V shed 5 bases, J shed 1 base, and the junction held 7 bases outside the gene matches. CDR3 length: 15 residues. The CDR3 here is CASSGRGRTNTEAFF. CDR3 in DNA: TGTGCCAGCAGCGGAAGGGGGCGCACGAACACTGAAGCTTTCTTT.

This sequence joins TRBV5-4 and TRBJ2-5; 9 bases are a match to TRBD2. Germline CDR1 and CDR2: SGHNT and YYREEE (reference sequence). The CDR3 totals 17 residues. V lost 6 bases and J lost 2; bases outside the gene matches: 14. The CDR3 nucleotides are TGTGCCAGCACCAAAATAGGGCTAGCGGGGTCTCAAGAGACCCAGTACTTC. It translates to CASTKIGLAGSQETQYF.

The chain carries TRBV19 and TRBJ1-2; perhaps TRBD1 as D (5 bases). The CDR3 sequence is 15 residues long. Trimming left V 7 bases short and J 0 bases short, with 15 bases between. Germline V gives CDR1 LNHDA, CDR2 SQIVND (reference sequence). In nucleotides, the CDR3 is TGTGCCAGTAAGGCCACAGGAACGTCTAACTATGGCTACACCTTC. Its protein is CASKATGTSNYGYTF.

The genes are TRBV28 and TRBJ1-2, with unresolved D. V lost 3 bases to trimming and J lost 7 bases, with 12 bases between them. In germline, CDR1 is MDHEN, CDR2 SYDVKM. The CDR3 contains 13 residues. The CDR3 here is CASSLASRGGYTF. The CDR3 DNA follows: TGTGCCAGCAGTTTGGCGTCACGGGGTGGCTACACCTTC.

The chain joins TRBV10-3 to TRBJ2-7; 11 bases line up with TRBD2. Germline CDR1 is ENHRY and CDR2 is SYGVKD. After removal of 5 bases from V and 7 bases from J, the junction contained 10 bases not matched to a gene. This CDR3 comprises 15 residues. The CDR3 is CAISFNSGRAQEQYF. The CDR3 DNA reads TGTGCCATCAGTTTCAATAGCGGGAGGGCCCAAGAGCAGTACTTC.

This chain connects TRBV2 to TRBJ1-5; TRBD1 agrees at 8 bases. CDR3 length: 15 amino acids. Germline V CDR1 and CDR2: SNHLY, FYNNEI. The V and J ends lost 6 bases and 5 bases, in that order; junction bases with no gene match: 9. The CDR3 region is CASRDRAGFDQPQHF. The CDR3 coding sequence is TGTGCCAGCAGGGACAGGGCAGGGTTCGATCAGCCCCAGCATTTT.

V is TRBV11-1 and J is TRBJ1-4; D remains ambiguous. The germline CDR1 and CDR2 sequences are SGHAT and FQDESV (reference sequence). Trimming pared 1 base from V and 7 bases from J, leaving 7 bases between. The CDR3 sequence is 13 residues long. This CDR3 reads CASSLDASEKLFF. CDR3 sequence (DNA): TGTGCCAGCAGCTTAGATGCGTCTGAAAAACTGTTTTTT.

As DNA, the CDR3 is TGTGCCAGCACGATCCCCCGACAGGTCAGCAATCAGCCCCAGCATTTT. Protein: CASTIPRQVSNQPQHF. J is TRBJ1-5 and V is TRBV28; D perhaps matches TRBD1 (6 bases). The CDR3 consists of 16 residues. Trimming shortened V by 7 bases and J by 1 base, and 17 bases separated the two germline ends. Germline CDR1 and CDR2: MDHEN and SYDVKM.

The chain links TRBV7-3 to TRBJ2-1; 9 bases are a match to TRBD2. Germline lookup yields CDR1 SGHTA and CDR2 FQGTGA. Germline trimming cut 8 bases from V and 6 bases from J; bases unmatched to any gene: 5. The CDR3 length is 13 residues. The CDR3 protein is CASGLAGSNEQFF. For the CDR3, the DNA is TGTGCCAGCGGGCTAGCGGGAAGCAATGAGCAGTTCTTC.

The V gene is TRBV6-6, the J gene TRBJ1-2, with TRBD1 matching 7 bases. Per the germline V gene, CDR1 is MNHNY and CDR2 is SVGAGI (reference sequence). The CDR3 runs to 14 residues. Trimming removed 7 bases from V and 8 bases from J; junction bases left unmatched: 13. CDR3 in DNA: TGTGCCAGCATAGAAGGGGGCGCGGTAGACGGCTACACCTTC. Translated: CASIEGGAVDGYTF.

The chain recombines TRBV21-1 with TRBJ2-4; TRBD2, the table's D call, was not compared with the DNA. TRBV21-1 corresponds to a pseudogene. The CDR3 loop spans 17 amino acids. DNA of the CDR3: TGTGCCAGCAGCAAAGGTATCCAATTGAGGGCCCTAAACATTCAGTACTTC. Protein sequence: CASSKGIQLRALNIQYF.

The chain uses TRBV7-9 and TRBJ2-5; D perhaps matches TRBD1 (5 bases). V was trimmed by 5 bases and J by 4 bases, leaving 11 bases between them. The CDR3 totals 13 residues. Germline assignment: CDR1 SEHNR and CDR2 FQNEAQ (reference sequence). The CDR3 loop reads CASSRQKTETQYF. CDR3 in DNA: TGTGCCAGCAGCCGACAGAAAACAGAGACCCAGTACTTC.

This chain uses TRBV24-1 with TRBJ2-2; D gene uncertain. The germline V and J ends were trimmed by 3 bases and 3 bases, with 16 bases remaining between them. The CDR3 length is 17 residues. Germline values: CDR1 KGHDR, CDR2 SFDVKD. CDR3: CATSDLDKAGDTGELFF. The CDR3 DNA reads as TGTGCCACCAGTGATCTCGACAAGGCCGGCGACACCGGGGAGCTGTTTTTT.

The chain couples TRBV27 to TRBJ2-5, with 8 bases that match TRBD1. The ends lost 5 bases at V and 2 bases at J; junction bases unmatched: 7. Germline CDR1 reads MNHEY; CDR2 reads SMNVEV (reference sequence). The CDR3 is 15 amino acids. The CDR3 coding sequence is TGTGCCAGCAGTCGGCAGGGACAGGCGCAAGAGACCCAGTACTTC. As protein: CASSRQGQAQETQYF.

The V call is TRBV5-1, the J call TRBJ1-1; 8 nucleotides align to TRBD1. With 4 bases clipped from V and 3 bases from J, the junction kept 17 bases outside the gene matches. This CDR3 spans 18 amino acids. CDR1 SGHRS and CDR2 YFSETQ come from the germline V gene. CDR3: CASSTGGEAHMPYTEAFF. In DNA form, the CDR3 reads TGCGCCAGCAGCACAGGGGGGGAGGCTCACATGCCCTACACTGAAGCTTTCTTT.

The chain uses TRBV15 and TRBJ2-7; TRBD2 might be the D (6 bases). Germline values: CDR1 LNHNV, CDR2 YYDKDF (reference sequence). Trimming removed 4 bases at V and 6 bases at J, with 10 bases between. The CDR3 is 12 amino acids. CDR3 nucleotides: TGTGCCACCAGCAACCGGGAGCGCGAGCAGTACTTC. Encoded protein: CATSNREREQYF.

The chain links TRBV5-8 to TRBJ2-5; TRBD2 matches 11 bases. The junction had 3 bases not matched to a gene; V was cut back by 3 bases and J by 2 bases. Germline CDR1 and CDR2: SGHTS and YDEGEE. This CDR3 contains 15 residues. CDR3 sequence: CASSSGLADQETQYF. CDR3 bases: TGTGCCAGCAGCTCGGGACTAGCGGATCAAGAGACCCAGTACTTC.

This chain joins TRBV4-1 and TRBJ1-4, with D tentatively TRBD1 (5 bases). The ends were cut back, 1 base at V and 6 bases at J, with 21 bases in the middle. In germline, CDR1 is MGHRA, CDR2 YSYEKL. This CDR3 has 18 amino acids. The chain's CDR3 is CASSQAPDRAGGYEKLFF. CDR3 DNA: TGCGCCAGCAGCCAAGCCCCTGACCGGGCCGGGGGTTATGAAAAACTGTTTTTT.

The chain has TRBV18 and TRBJ2-7; 10 bases align to TRBD2. V shed 6 bases, J shed 0 bases, and the junction held 11 bases outside the gene matches. This CDR3 contains 17 residues. The germline V gene has CDR1 KGHSH and CDR2 LQKENI. CDR3 sequence (DNA): TGTGCCAGCTCGCTGGGGGCTAGCGGGAGTAGCTCCTACGAGCAGTACTTC. Translating gives CASSLGASGSSSYEQYF.

The rearrangement links TRBV5-1 to TRBJ2-3, with a possible D match to TRBD2 (5 bases). The germline V gene has CDR1 SGHRS and CDR2 YFSETQ. Trimming took off 0 bases at V and 0 bases at J, with 11 bases between the two ends. CDR3 length equals 16 residues. The DNA of the CDR3 is TGCGCCAGCAGCTTGGGGCCCGGCGGGAGCACAGATACGCAGTATTTT. Protein product: CASSLGPGGSTDTQYF.

The J gene is TRBJ2-7, the V gene TRBV19, with D perhaps matching TRBD2 (6 bases). Trimming shortened V by 8 bases and J by 2 bases, and 13 bases separated the two germline ends. The CDR3 is 13 amino acids. Germline assignment: CDR1 LNHDA and CDR2 SQIVND (reference sequence). The CDR3 is CASRRAGTYEQYF. CDR3 bases: TGTGCCAGTCGGAGGGCTGGTACCTACGAGCAGTACTTC.